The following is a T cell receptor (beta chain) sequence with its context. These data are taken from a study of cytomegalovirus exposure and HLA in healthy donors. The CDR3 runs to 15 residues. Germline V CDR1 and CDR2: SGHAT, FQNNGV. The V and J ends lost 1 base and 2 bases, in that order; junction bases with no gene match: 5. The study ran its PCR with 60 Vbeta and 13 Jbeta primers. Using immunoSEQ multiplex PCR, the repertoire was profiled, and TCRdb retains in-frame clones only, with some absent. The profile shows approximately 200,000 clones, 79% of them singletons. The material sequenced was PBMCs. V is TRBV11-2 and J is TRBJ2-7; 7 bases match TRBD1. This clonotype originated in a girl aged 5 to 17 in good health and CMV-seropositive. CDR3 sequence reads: CASSLGQGPAYEQYF. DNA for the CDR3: TGTGCCAGCAGCTTAGGACAGGGTCCAGCCTACGAGCAGTACTTC.